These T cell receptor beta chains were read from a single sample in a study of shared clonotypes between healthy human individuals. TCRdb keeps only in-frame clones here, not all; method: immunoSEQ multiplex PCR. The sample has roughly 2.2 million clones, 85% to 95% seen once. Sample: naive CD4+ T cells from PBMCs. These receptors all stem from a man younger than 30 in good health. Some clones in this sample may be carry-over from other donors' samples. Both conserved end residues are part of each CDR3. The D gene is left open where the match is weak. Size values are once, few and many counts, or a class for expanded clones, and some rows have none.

TGCGCCAGCAGCCAAGAGGAGGGTAACTATGGCTACACCTTC CASSQEEGNYGYTF . TRBJ1-2 . TRBV4-1
TGTGCCAGTAGTGCGTTCGGGACAGATAACTATGGCTACACCTTC CASSAFGTDNYGYTF . TRBJ1-2 TRBD1 TRBV19
TGTGCCAGCAGCCGCCTTGTCAATGAGCAGTTCTTC CASSRLVNEQFF . TRBJ2-1 . TRBV6-6
TGTGCCATCAGTGACAGGGTGGGTCAGCCCCAGCATTTT CAISDRVGQPQHF . TRBJ1-5 . TRBV10-3
TGTGCCAGCAGTTCGAGGACAGTCCTGAACACTGAAGCTTTCTTT CASSSRTVLNTEAFF . TRBJ1-1 . TRBV6-1
TGTGCCAGCAGCCAGGGACAGGACACCGGGGAGCTGTTTTTT CASSQGQDTGELFF few TRBJ2-2 TRBD1 TRBV4-2
TGTGCCAGCAGTTTAAGCCCGAATGAAAAACTGTTTTTT CASSLSPNEKLFF . TRBJ1-4 . TRBV28
TGTGCCACCAGCAGAGATCGGTACAGGGGCTACGAGCAGTACTTC CATSRDRYRGYEQYF . TRBJ2-7 TRBD1 TRBV15
TGTGCCAGCAGCGTAGGGTGGGACGGCTGGGGCGAGCAGTACTTC CASSVGWDGWGEQYF . TRBJ2-7 . TRBV9
TGCGCCAGCAGCGCCACCGGGACAGGGGTCGAGACCCAGTACTTC CASSATGTGVETQYF . TRBJ2-5 TRBD1 TRBV5-1
TGTGCCAGTCGGACTAGCGCGTACCAAGAGACCCAGTACTTC CASRTSAYQETQYF once TRBJ2-5 TRBD2 TRBV2
TGCAGCGTTGCCGGGACAGTCACTGAAGCTTTCTTT CSVAGTVTEAFF few TRBJ1-1 TRBD1 TRBV29-1
TGTGCCAGCAGCCCCAGTGGGTCAGGGAACACCGGGGAGCTGTTTTTT CASSPSGSGNTGELFF . TRBJ2-2 . TRBV9
TGCGCCAGCAGTCCAGGCTCTGGGGCCAACGTCCTGACTTTC CASSPGSGANVLTF . TRBJ2-6 . TRBV5-1
TGTGCCAGCAGCCCGACTAGCGGGAGGGCCGGGGAGCTGTTTTTT CASSPTSGRAGELFF . TRBJ2-2 TRBD2 TRBV7-3
TGCGCCAGCAGCGACGATGGGGAGCCCTATGGCTACACCTTC CASSDDGEPYGYTF once TRBJ1-2 . TRBV5-1
TGTGCCAGCAGCTTAAACGCCCAGAGCACAGATACGCAGTATTTT CASSLNAQSTDTQYF . TRBJ2-3 . TRBV7-3
TGTGCCAGCAGTTCTTTCGTAGATACGCAGTATTTT CASSSFVDTQYF . TRBJ2-3 . TRBV28
TGCAGCGTTGGGGACACGGCTGAGCAGTTCTTC CSVGDTAEQFF . TRBJ2-1 . TRBV29-1
TGTGCCAGCAGTGTACCGAGCAATCAGCCCCAGCATTTT CASSVPSNQPQHF . TRBJ1-5 . TRBV6-1
TGTGCCAGCAGTTTCCCTCCGGGACAGGGTTACTACACCTTC CASSFPPGQGYYTF . TRBJ1-2 TRBD1 TRBV28
TGTGCCAGCAGCGTACAGGGGTCAAACTATGGCTACACCTTC CASSVQGSNYGYTF . TRBJ1-2 . TRBV9
TGCGCCAGCAGCCAAGGACCCAGGGGGCGGGCCACCGGGGAGCTGTTTTTT CASSQGPRGRATGELFF once TRBJ2-2 TRBD1 TRBV4-1
TGTGCCAGCAGCGACCGGTTTACGCAGTATTTT CASSDRFTQYF . TRBJ2-3 . TRBV28
TGTGCCAGTAGCTCCGACAGGGCGAGGGGGAATCAGCCCCAGCATTTT CASSSDRARGNQPQHF . TRBJ1-5 TRBD1 TRBV19
TGTGCCAGCAGGGTCCAGGAGTCCTATGGCTACACCTTC CASRVQESYGYTF . TRBJ1-2 . TRBV6-6
TGCGCCAGCAGCCAAGGACAGGGGACTAATGAAAAACTGTTTTTT CASSQGQGTNEKLFF . TRBJ1-4 TRBD1 TRBV4-1
TGTGCCAGCAGTTACTTGACACCCGATCAGCCCCAGCATTTT CASSYLTPDQPQHF once TRBJ1-5 . TRBV6-6
TGTGCCCCCCTAGGAGGGATCTGGGGTGAGACCCAGTACTTC CAPLGGIWGETQYF . TRBJ2-5 . TRBV6-6
TGTGCCAGCAGCTTAGAGGGTTCCACTGAAGCTTTCTTT CASSLEGSTEAFF . TRBJ1-1 . TRBV7-3
TGTGCCATCAGTCGGGACAGCTCCTACAATGAGCAGTTCTTC CAISRDSSYNEQFF once TRBJ2-1 TRBD1 TRBV10-3
TGTGCCAGCAGCTTACCCGGACAGGGGGATCAGCCCCAGCATTTT CASSLPGQGDQPQHF . TRBJ1-5 TRBD1 TRBV6-5
TGTGCCAGCAGTATCTTTACCGGGGCCACAGATACGCAGTATTTT CASSIFTGATDTQYF . TRBJ2-3 . TRBV28
TGTGCCAGCTCACCCTTAGGACAGGCGATAAACACTGAAGCTTTCTTT CASSPLGQAINTEAFF few TRBJ1-1 TRBD1 TRBV18
TGTGCCAGCACTTTATCGGGCCGGTCCTCCCTAAATTTT CASTLSGRSSLNF . TRBJ2-3 . TRBV28
TGTGCCAGCAGCCCATCGCTTGATCAGCCCCAGCATTTT CASSPSLDQPQHF . TRBJ1-5 . TRBV7-9
TGTGCCAGCAGCTTGGATTGGGGTTCAGGAAACACCATATATTTT CASSLDWGSGNTIYF . TRBJ1-3 . TRBV5-5
TGTGCCAGCAGCTTAAACAGGGGTACGCAGTATTTT CASSLNRGTQYF . TRBJ2-3 TRBD1 TRBV7-9
TGTGCCAGCAGCGTTCAAAGCTCCTACAATGAGCAGTTCTTC CASSVQSSYNEQFF . TRBJ2-1 . TRBV9
TGCAGCGTAAGCGCCTCTGGGGCCAACGTCCTGACTTTC CSVSASGANVLTF . TRBJ2-6 . TRBV29-1
TGTGCCAGCAGCCGCCCCGGGCCAACCCTCTACGAGCAGTACTTC CASSRPGPTLYEQYF . TRBJ2-7 . TRBV11-2
TGCGCCAGCAGCAACTGGGGACAGGGGAGCGGAGAGACCCAGTACTTC CASSNWGQGSGETQYF . TRBJ2-5 TRBD1 TRBV5-1
TGCGCCAGCAGCGCGATGGGACAGCTGAACACTGAAGCTTTCTTT CASSAMGQLNTEAFF once TRBJ1-1 TRBD1 TRBV5-1
TGTGCCAGCTCACCACCGTCCGGGGGGCTGGAGACCCAGTACTTC CASSPPSGGLETQYF . TRBJ2-5 . TRBV18
TGTGCCTGGAGTGTAAATACTATAGTCAATGAGCAGTTCTTC CAWSVNTIVNEQFF . TRBJ2-1 . TRBV30
TGTGCCAGCAGTCCCAAGCGGGGCGAGCAGTTCTTC CASSPKRGEQFF . TRBJ2-1 TRBD2 TRBV28
TGTGCCAGCAGCTTCCCCCCTGCGGGACAGGGCCCGCGCGAGCAGTACTTC CASSFPPAGQGPREQYF . TRBJ2-7 TRBD1 TRBV11-2
TGTGCCAGCAGCGTAGATGGGAGTAACGGGTACGAGCAGTACTTC CASSVDGSNGYEQYF . TRBJ2-7 . TRBV9
TGTGCCAGCAGTTTAGAGAGGGGCTCACCCCTCCACTTT CASSLERGSPLHF . TRBJ1-6 . TRBV27